This passage covers 10 T cell receptor beta chains from one sample sequenced in a study of blood T cell repertoires in COVID-19. Libraries were prepared by immunoSEQ multiplex PCR; TCRdb keeps only in-frame clonotypes and omits some of them. This sample has 250,000 to 350,000 clones, with around 89% found just once. Material for sequencing was peripheral blood. These receptor sequences come from a woman aged 55-75 years with acute or convalescent COVID-19.

The V and J genes are TRBV15 and TRBJ2-7, with 9 bases that match TRBD1. Germline V gene sequence: CDR1 LNHNV, CDR2 YYDKDF (reference sequence). The CDR3 is 15 residues long. V lost 0 bases to trimming and J lost 3 bases; unmatched junction nucleotides: 3. The CDR3 DNA sequence: TGTGCCACCAGCAGAGATGGGACAGGGATCTACGAGCAGTACTTC. Its translation is CATSRDGTGIYEQYF.

V and J are TRBV5-1 and TRBJ1-1, with 7 nucleotides matching TRBD1. V gave up 5 bases and J gave up 0 bases; unmatched junction bases: 7. The CDR3 loop spans 15 amino acids. In germline, CDR1 is SGHRS, CDR2 YFSETQ. CDR3 in DNA: TGCGCCAGCAGTCATGAGGGACAGCTGAACACTGAAGCTTTCTTT. Translating gives CASSHEGQLNTEAFF.

V gene TRBV9 combines with J gene TRBJ2-7, with a possible D match to TRBD2 (6 bases). Germline CDR1 SGDLS, CDR2 YYNGEE. The CDR3 extends over 17 amino acids. V dropped 4 bases and J dropped 5 bases, with 25 bases sitting between them. CDR3 sequence (DNA): TGTGCCAGCAGCTTACGCGGGGATAGCGGAGTTTCCAACGAGCAGTACTTC. Translated, it gives CASSLRGDSGVSNEQYF.

CDR3 sequence (DNA): TGTGCCAGCAGCTCCGGTCATCCGGGGGACTACGAGCAGTACTTC. Translated, it gives CASSSGHPGDYEQYF. This chain connects TRBV7-2 to TRBJ2-7, with a tentative D call TRBD2 (6 bases). The CDR3 consists of 15 residues. Germline CDR1 SGHTA, CDR2 FQGNSA. V lost 4 bases and J lost 3, with 16 bases in between.

On this clone itself: At the DNA level, this CDR3 is encoded by other sequences in the same sample as well. This rearrangement joins TRBV18 to TRBJ1-5; possible D gene TRBD1, 5 bases. Deletions cut 4 bases from V and 6 bases from J, with 10 bases between. The length of the CDR3 is 13 residues. Germline values: CDR1 KGHSH, CDR2 LQKENI. The CDR3 DNA follows: TGTGCCAGCTCACAGGGGTTAGGTCAGCCCCAGCATTTT. Its translation is CASSQGLGQPQHF.

The chain joins TRBV27 to TRBJ1-1, with 8 bases lining up with TRBD1. Germline CDR1 MNHEY, CDR2 SMNVEV (reference sequence). CDR3 length: 15 amino acids. The ends lost 8 bases at V and 0 bases at J; junction bases unmatched: 8. The CDR3 loop is CASLRQGSLNTEAFF. CDR3 bases: TGTGCCAGCCTCCGACAGGGGAGTTTGAACACTGAAGCTTTCTTT.

This chain links TRBV25-1 with TRBJ1-6, with 9 bases matching TRBD1. V gave up 8 bases and J gave up 6 bases; unmatched junction bases: 2. Germline lookup yields CDR1 MGHDK and CDR2 SYGVNS. The CDR3 runs 13 residues. The DNA of the CDR3 is TGTGCCAGCCGGGACAGGGTTAATTCACCCCTCCACTTT. Protein: CASRDRVNSPLHF.

This chain connects TRBV7-3 to TRBJ2-3; D is unresolved. This CDR3 contains 13 residues. V was clipped by 5 bases and J by 4 bases, with 10 bases between them. Germline CDR1 SGHTA, CDR2 FQGTGA. DNA for the CDR3: TGTGCCAGCAGCCCAGTTCCATCAGATACGCAGTATTTT. Translation: CASSPVPSDTQYF.

This rearrangement joins TRBV7-2 to TRBJ2-7, with 7 bases fitting TRBD1. Germline loops: CDR1 SGHTA, CDR2 FQGNSA. With 4 bases clipped from V and 4 bases from J, the junction kept 7 bases outside the gene matches. The CDR3 totals 14 residues. The DNA of the CDR3 is TGTGCCAGCAGCTCGACAGGGCCCCTATACGAGCAGTACTTC. It codes for CASSSTGPLYEQYF.

V usage is TRBV27 and J usage is TRBJ2-1, with TRBD2 matching 12 bases. The CDR3 totals 15 residues. Germline lookup yields CDR1 MNHEY and CDR2 SMNVEV (reference sequence). V lost 5 bases and J lost 6; bases outside the gene matches: 5. Here the CDR3 DNA reads TGTGCCAGCAGTAAGGGACTAGCGGGCGTCAATGAGCAGTTCTTC. Translation: CASSKGLAGVNEQFF.